This entry lists 4 T cell receptor beta chains sequenced from one sample in a study of cytomegalovirus exposure and HLA in healthy donors. It was with 60 Vbeta and 13 Jbeta primers that the PCR ran. Profiling relied on immunoSEQ multiplex PCR, and the TCRdb table lists in-frame clones only, not all of them. In the table there are 90,000 to 120,000 clones, about 74% of which are singletons. The sample taken for sequencing was PBMCs. All receptors come from a woman between 40 and 55 years old in good health and CMV-seropositive.

This rearrangement joins TRBV21-1 to TRBJ2-7; TRBD1, as called in the table, went unchecked against the DNA. TRBV21-1 is reported as a pseudogene. The CDR3 runs to 14 residues. As DNA, the CDR3 is TGTGCCAGCAGCAAAGGCAGGACAGGATACGAGCAGTACTTC. As protein: CASSKGRTGYEQYF.

The CDR3 is CASRNTGEETQYF. CDR3 DNA: TGTGCCAGCAGGAATACAGGGGAAGAGACCCAGTACTTC. The gene calls are TRBV7-9 and TRBJ2-5, with 7 bases aligning to TRBD1. The CDR3 loop spans 13 amino acids. Germline V lookup: CDR1 SEHNR, CDR2 FQNEAQ (reference sequence). V shed 6 bases and J 3 bases; nucleotides not matched to a gene: 4.

This clone was detected only a few times. This rearrangement joins TRBV30 to TRBJ1-5; 7 bases fit TRBD1. The CDR3 consists of 13 residues. With 4 bases clipped from V and 4 bases from J, the junction kept 4 bases outside the gene matches. Germline CDR1 reads GTSNPN; CDR2 reads SVGIG (reference sequence). The CDR3 sequence: CAWTTGDNQPQHF. The CDR3 nucleotides read TGTGCCTGGACCACAGGGGATAATCAGCCCCAGCATTTT.

The chain combines TRBV7-2 with TRBJ2-2, with D unresolved. Germline assignment: CDR1 SGHTA and CDR2 FQGNSA. V lost 5 bases to trimming and J lost 11 bases, with 9 bases between them. This CDR3 region has 11 residues. The CDR3 protein is CASSLLSELFF. The CDR3 DNA is TGTGCCAGCAGCCTTCTTAGTGAGCTGTTTTTT.